A selection of T cell receptor beta chains follows, all from one sample in a study of technical replicates of blood from a handful of donors. The assay was immunoSEQ multiplex PCR, and TCRdb's table has in-frame clones only and misses some. Of around 80,000 clones listed, about nine tenths were seen once; the top ten hold under 0.5%. Sequences were obtained from T cells isolated from PBMCs. These TCRs come from a human donor in good health. The CDR3 runs from the conserved cysteine through the conserved F or W. The D gene is left open where the match is weak.

D gene	J gene	V gene	CDR3 protein
NA	TRBJ1-1	TRBV4-1	CASHTGWVLDSLNTEAFF
TRBD1	TRBJ1-1	TRBV4-1	CASSQQPGQLNTEAFF
TRBD1	TRBJ1-2	TRBV9	CASSVDRTGPRYGYTF
NA	TRBJ1-1	TRBV13	CASSLPQTGPEAFF
NA	TRBJ2-3	TRBV9	CASSVQKSTDTQYF
NA	TRBJ1-1	TRBV27	CASSLLTGKVAEAFF
TRBD1	TRBJ1-2	TRBV6-1	CASSAGTGGYGYTF
TRBD2	TRBJ2-1	TRBV18	CASSPGTSGYNEQFF
NA	TRBJ2-1	TRBV5-4	CASSLGGRANNEQFF
NA	TRBJ2-1	TRBV5-4	CASSLGGTLNEQFF
TRBD1	TRBJ2-3	TRBV28	CASSFPRAMTGGDTDTQYF
NA	TRBJ1-1	TRBV19	CASSIHREMNTEAFF
NA	TRBJ2-1	TRBV2	CASNLHPGEQFF
NA	TRBJ2-1	TRBV5-6	CASSLTWFEQFF
TRBD2	TRBJ2-3	TRBV30	CAWSVPSVTSGSTDTQYF
NA	TRBJ1-1	TRBV7-9	CASSRSGGTEAFF
TRBD2	TRBJ2-3	TRBV25-1	CASSAAGTSGSTDTQYF
TRBD1	TRBJ1-4	TRBV18	CASSLTGTGTSANEKLFF
TRBD1	TRBJ2-1	TRBV5-4	CASSPGQGPYNEQFF
TRBD2	TRBJ2-1	TRBV29-1	CSVEAGVAYNEQFF
TRBD2	TRBJ2-3	TRBV30	CAWRERELDTQYF
NA	TRBJ2-7	TRBV27	CASSPALGGYEQYF
NA	TRBJ2-7	TRBV27	CASRAGTLSSYEQYF
NA	TRBJ1-2	TRBV6-5	CASGAVSGYGYTF
TRBD2	TRBJ2-5	TRBV29-1	CSVNAGLAGASETQYF
NA	TRBJ2-3	TRBV11-2	CASSLRGTSTDTQYF
NA	TRBJ1-2	TRBV27	CASRDISTYGYTF
TRBD1	TRBJ1-1	TRBV10-1	CASPDRGLRRTEAFF
TRBD1	TRBJ2-7	TRBV5-4	CASSLDRGSYEQYF
NA	TRBJ2-4	TRBV28	CASSFPGGAKNIQYF
TRBD2	TRBJ2-3	TRBV9	CASSAPGGSLTDTQYF
NA	TRBJ2-1	TRBV28	CASSLTEARYNEQFF
NA	TRBJ1-2	TRBV7-9	CASSLTPGQIYGYTF
NA	TRBJ1-5	TRBV7-2	CASSLGGVGVQPQHF
NA	TRBJ2-1	TRBV7-9	CASGLGQPNNEQFF
NA	TRBJ1-2	TRBV30	CAWSRRGYDGYTF
NA	TRBJ1-5	TRBV28	CASSSPTQPQHF
NA	TRBJ1-4	TRBV6-6	CATGRGKLFF
NA	TRBJ1-2	TRBV5-8	CASSLVQGRWYGYTF
TRBD1	TRBJ1-1	TRBV29-1	CSVEKDRFLNTEAFF
TRBD1	TRBJ2-4	TRBV18	CASSAQDRASKNIQYF
TRBD1	TRBJ2-5	TRBV9	CASSVGDRGNQETQYF
TRBD2	TRBJ2-2	TRBV4-3	CASSQRLAGNTGELFF
TRBD1	TRBJ2-7	TRBV27	CASSSPGTGGSPYEQYF
TRBD2	TRBJ2-2	TRBV9	CASSPLAAPRYTGELFF
TRBD1	TRBJ2-1	TRBV7-3	CASSLGQGGANEQFF
TRBD1	TRBJ2-7	TRBV27	CASSLGTGGSYEQYF
TRBD1	TRBJ2-7	TRBV2	CAILDPGQGVDEQYF
NA	TRBJ2-3	TRBV10-3	CAISEGASTDTQYF
NA	TRBJ1-2	TRBV25-1	CASSRGQGDYGYTF
TRBD2	TRBJ2-7	TRBV5-4	CASSPLADSYEQYF
TRBD1	TRBJ1-5	TRBV14	CASSQAGQGNQPQHF